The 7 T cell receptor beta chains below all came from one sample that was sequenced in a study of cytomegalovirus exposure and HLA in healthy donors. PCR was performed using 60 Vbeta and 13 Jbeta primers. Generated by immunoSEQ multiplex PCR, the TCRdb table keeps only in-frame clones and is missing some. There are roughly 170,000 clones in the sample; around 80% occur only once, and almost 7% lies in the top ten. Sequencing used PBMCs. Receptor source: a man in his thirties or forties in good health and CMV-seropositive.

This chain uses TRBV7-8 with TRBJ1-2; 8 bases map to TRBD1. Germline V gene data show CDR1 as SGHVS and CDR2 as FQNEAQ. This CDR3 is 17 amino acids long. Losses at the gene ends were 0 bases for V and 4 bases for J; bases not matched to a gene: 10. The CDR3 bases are TGTGCCAGCAGCTTAGCGCTCAGGACAGGGCAAGGCTATGGCTACACCTTC. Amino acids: CASSLALRTGQGYGYTF.

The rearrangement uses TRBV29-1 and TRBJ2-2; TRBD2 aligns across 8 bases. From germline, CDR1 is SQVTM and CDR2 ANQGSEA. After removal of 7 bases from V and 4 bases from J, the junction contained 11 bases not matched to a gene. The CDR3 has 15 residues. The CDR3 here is CSATGTRGGTGELFF. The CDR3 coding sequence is TGCAGCGCCACCGGGACTAGAGGGGGCACCGGGGAGCTGTTTTTT.

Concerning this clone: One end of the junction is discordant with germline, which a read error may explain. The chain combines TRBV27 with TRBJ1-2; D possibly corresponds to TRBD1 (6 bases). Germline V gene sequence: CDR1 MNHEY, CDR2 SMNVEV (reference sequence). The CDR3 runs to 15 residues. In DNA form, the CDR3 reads TGTGCCAGCAGTCCCTACCCCCGTGAGACAGGCTGGGCTGCCTTC. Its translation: CASSPYPRETGWAAF.

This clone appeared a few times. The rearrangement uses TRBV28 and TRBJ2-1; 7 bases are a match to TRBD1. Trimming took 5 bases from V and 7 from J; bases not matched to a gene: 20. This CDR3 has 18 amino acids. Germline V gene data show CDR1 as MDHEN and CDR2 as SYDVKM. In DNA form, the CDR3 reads TGTGCCAGCAGTCTTCAGGATACTGGACAGGACGGTGATAATGAGCAGTTCTTC. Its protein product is CASSLQDTGQDGDNEQFF.

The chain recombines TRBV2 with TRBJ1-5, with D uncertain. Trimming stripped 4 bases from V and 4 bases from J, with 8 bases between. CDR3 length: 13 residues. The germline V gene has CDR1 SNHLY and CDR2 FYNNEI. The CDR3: CASSVYENQPQHF. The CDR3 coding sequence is TGTGCCAGCAGTGTCTATGAAAATCAGCCCCAGCATTTT. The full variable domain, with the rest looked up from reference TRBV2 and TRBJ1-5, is EPEVTQTPSHQVTQMGQEVILRCVPISNHLYFYWYRQILGQKVEFLVSFYNNEISEKSEIFDDQFSVERPDGSNFTLKIRSTKLEDSAMYFCASSVYENQPQHFGDGTRLSIL.

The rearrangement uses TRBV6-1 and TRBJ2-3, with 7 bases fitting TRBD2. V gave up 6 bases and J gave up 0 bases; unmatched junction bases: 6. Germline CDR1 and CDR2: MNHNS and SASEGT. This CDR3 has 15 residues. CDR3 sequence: CASSSLAPSTDTQYF. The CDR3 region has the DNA TGTGCCAGCAGCTCACTAGCGCCGAGCACAGATACGCAGTATTTT.

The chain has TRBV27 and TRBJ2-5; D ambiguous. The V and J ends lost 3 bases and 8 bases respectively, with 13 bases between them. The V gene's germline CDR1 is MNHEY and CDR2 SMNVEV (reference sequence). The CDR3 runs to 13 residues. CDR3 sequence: CASSFMAKKTQYF. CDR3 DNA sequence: TGTGCCAGCAGTTTCATGGCCAAGAAAACCCAGTACTTC.